This T cell receptor (beta chain) originates from a study of cytomegalovirus exposure and HLA in healthy donors. Each donor was healthy, and each was a bone marrow donor. Germline V gives CDR1 LGHNA, CDR2 YSLEER. The CDR3 extends over 13 amino acids. V was clipped by 1 base and J by 9 bases, with 10 bases between them. This clone has just a few counts. A multiplex PCR was run with 60 Vbeta primers and 13 Jbeta primers. The method was immunoSEQ multiplex PCR; TCRdb's version includes in-frame clones alone and lacks a portion of them. The data hold about 120,000 clones, with approximately 80% observed a single time.

This rearrangement joins TRBV4-3 to TRBJ2-4; D is uncertain. The sample taken for sequencing was PBMCs. The clonotype originates from a woman aged 30 to 39 in good health and CMV-seronegative. CDR3 residues: CASSQGPSGIQYF. For the CDR3, the DNA is TGCGCCAGCAGCCAAGGGCCGTCGGGCATTCAGTACTTC.